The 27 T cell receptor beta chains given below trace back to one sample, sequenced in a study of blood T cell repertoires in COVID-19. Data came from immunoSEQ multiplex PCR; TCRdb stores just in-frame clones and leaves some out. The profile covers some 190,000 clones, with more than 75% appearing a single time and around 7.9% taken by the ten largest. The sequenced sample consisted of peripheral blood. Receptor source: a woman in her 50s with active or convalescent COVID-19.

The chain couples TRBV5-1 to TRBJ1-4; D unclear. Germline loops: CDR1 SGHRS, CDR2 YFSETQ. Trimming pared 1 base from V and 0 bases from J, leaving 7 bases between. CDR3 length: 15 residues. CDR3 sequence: CASSLSPATNEKLFF. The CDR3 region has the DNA TGCGCCAGCAGCTTGAGCCCGGCAACTAATGAAAAACTGTTTTTT.

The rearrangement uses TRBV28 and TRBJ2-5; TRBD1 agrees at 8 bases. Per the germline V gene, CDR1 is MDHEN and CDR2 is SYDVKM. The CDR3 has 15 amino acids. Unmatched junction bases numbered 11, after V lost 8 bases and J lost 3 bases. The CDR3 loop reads CASRTRGHPKETQYF. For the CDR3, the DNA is TGTGCCAGCCGTACCAGGGGGCACCCGAAAGAGACCCAGTACTTC.

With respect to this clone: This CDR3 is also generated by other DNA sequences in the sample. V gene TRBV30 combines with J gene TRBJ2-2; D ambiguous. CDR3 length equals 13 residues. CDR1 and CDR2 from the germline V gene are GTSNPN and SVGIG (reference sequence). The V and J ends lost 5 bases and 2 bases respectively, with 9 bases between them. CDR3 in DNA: TGTGCCTGGTCCCTCACAAACACCGGGGAGCTGTTTTTT. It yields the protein CAWSLTNTGELFF.

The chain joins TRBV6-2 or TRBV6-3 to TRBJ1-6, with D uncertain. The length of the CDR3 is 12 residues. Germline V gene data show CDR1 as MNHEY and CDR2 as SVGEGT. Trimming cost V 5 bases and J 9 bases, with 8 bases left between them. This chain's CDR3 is CASSPPLSPLHF. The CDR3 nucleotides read TGTGCCAGCAGTCCCCCTCTTTCACCCCTCCACTTT.

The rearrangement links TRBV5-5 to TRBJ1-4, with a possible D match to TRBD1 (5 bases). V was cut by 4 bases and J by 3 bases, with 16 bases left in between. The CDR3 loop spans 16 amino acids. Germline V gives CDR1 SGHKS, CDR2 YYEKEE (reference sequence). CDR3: CASSEMVGASNEKLFF. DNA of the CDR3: TGTGCCAGCAGCGAGATGGTTGGGGCGTCTAATGAAAAACTGTTTTTT.

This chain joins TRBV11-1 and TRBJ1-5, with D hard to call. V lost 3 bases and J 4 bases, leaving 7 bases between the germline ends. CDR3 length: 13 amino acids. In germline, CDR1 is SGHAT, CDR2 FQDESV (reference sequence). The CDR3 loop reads CASSFGKNQPQHF. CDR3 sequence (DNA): TGTGCCAGCAGCTTCGGTAAAAATCAGCCCCAGCATTTT.

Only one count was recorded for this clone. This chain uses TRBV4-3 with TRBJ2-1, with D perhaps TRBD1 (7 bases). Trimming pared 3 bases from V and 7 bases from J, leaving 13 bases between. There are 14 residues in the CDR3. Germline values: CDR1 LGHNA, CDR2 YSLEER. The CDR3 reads CASSQGRGTNEQFF. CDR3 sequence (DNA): TGCGCCAGCAGCCAGGGCAGGGGGACTAATGAGCAGTTCTTC.

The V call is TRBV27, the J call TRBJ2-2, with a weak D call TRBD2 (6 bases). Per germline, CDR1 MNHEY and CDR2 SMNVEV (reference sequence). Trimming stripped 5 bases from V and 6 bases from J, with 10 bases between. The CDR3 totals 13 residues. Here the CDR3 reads CASSTPGAGELFF. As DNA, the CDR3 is TGTGCCAGCAGTACTCCGGGGGCCGGGGAGCTGTTTTTT.

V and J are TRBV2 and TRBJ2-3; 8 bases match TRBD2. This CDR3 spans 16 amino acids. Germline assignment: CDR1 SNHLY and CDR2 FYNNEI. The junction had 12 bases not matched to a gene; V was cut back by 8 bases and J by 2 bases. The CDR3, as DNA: TGTGCCAGCGGGACCCTCGGGGGGGCCTCCACAGATACGCAGTATTTT. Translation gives CASGTLGGASTDTQYF.

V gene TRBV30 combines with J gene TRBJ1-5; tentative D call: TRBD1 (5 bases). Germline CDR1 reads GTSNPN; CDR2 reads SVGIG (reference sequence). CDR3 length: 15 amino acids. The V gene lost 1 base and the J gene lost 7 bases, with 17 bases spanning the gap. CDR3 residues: CAWSGGDGIGQPQHF. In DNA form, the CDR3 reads TGTGCCTGGAGTGGGGGGGATGGGATCGGGCAGCCCCAGCATTTT.

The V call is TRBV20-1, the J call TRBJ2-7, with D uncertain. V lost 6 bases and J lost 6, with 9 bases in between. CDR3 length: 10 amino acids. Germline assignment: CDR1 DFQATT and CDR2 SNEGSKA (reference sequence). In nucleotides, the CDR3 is TGCAGTGCGGCTCTAGGCGAGCAGTACTTC. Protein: CSAALGEQYF.

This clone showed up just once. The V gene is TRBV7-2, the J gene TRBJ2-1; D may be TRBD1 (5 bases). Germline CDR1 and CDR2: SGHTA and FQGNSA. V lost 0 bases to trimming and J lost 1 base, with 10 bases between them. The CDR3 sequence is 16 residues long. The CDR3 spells CASSLAVGASYNEQFF. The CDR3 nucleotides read TGTGCCAGCAGCTTAGCTGTAGGGGCTTCCTACAATGAGCAGTTCTTC.

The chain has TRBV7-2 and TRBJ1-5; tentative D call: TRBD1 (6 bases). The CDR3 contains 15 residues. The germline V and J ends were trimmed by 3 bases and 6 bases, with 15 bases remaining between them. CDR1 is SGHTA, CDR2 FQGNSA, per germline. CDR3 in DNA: TGTGCCAGCAGCTTGTCAACCGGGACATTTCAGCCCCAGCATTTT. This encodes CASSLSTGTFQPQHF.

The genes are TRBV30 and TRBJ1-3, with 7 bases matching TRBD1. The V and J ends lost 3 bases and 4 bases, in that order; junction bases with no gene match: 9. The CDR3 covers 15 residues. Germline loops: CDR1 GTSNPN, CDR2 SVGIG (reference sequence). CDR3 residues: CAWRAHRGTGNTIYF. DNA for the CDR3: TGTGCCTGGAGGGCCCACAGGGGAACAGGAAACACCATATATTTT.

CDR3 region: CAWKYIGTGYGEQYF. CDR3 nucleotides: TGTGCCTGGAAATACATAGGGACAGGGTACGGCGAGCAGTACTTC. This chain links TRBV30 with TRBJ2-7; TRBD1 aligns across 9 bases. V was clipped by 4 bases and J by 6 bases; unmatched bases: 13. Germline-derived CDR1 and CDR2 are GTSNPN and SVGIG (reference sequence). This CDR3 has 15 amino acids.

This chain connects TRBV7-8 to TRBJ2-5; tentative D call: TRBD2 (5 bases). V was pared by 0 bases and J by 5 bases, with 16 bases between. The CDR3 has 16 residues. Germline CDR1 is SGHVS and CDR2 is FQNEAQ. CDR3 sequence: CASSLASSSPLETQYF. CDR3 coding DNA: TGTGCCAGCAGCTTAGCCTCTTCTAGCCCCCTGGAGACCCAGTACTTC.

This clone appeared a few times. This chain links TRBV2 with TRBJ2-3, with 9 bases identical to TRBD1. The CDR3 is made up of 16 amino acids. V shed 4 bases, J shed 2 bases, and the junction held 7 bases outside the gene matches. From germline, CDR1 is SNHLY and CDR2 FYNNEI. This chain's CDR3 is CASSAATGGNTDTQYF. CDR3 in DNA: TGTGCCAGCAGTGCGGCTACAGGGGGCAACACAGATACGCAGTATTTT.

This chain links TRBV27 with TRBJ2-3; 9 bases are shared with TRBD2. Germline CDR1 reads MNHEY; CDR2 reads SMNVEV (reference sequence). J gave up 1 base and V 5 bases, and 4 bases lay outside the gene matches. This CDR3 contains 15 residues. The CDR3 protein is CASSTLAGGTDTQYF. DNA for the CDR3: TGTGCCAGCAGTACATTAGCGGGGGGCACAGATACGCAGTATTTT.

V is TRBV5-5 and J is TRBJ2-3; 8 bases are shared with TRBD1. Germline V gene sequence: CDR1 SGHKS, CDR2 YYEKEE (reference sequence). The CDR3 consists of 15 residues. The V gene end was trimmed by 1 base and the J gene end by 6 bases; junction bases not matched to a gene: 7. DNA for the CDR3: TGTGCCAGCAGCTTGCAGGGGGCTATTAGCGATACGCAGTATTTT. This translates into CASSLQGAISDTQYF.

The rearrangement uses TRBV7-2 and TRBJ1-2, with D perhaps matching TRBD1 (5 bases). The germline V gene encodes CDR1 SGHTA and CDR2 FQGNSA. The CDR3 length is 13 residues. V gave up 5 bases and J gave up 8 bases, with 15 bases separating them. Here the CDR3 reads CASSPQGSGGYTF. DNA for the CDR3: TGTGCCAGCAGCCCACAAGGCTCAGGGGGCTACACCTTC.

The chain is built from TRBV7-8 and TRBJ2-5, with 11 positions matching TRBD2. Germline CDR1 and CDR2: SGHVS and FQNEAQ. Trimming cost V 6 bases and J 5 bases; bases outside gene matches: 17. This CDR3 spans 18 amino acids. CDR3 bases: TGTGCCAGCAGAGACGCCCATCGACTAGCGGGAAAGAAGGAGACCCAGTACTTC. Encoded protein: CASRDAHRLAGKKETQYF.

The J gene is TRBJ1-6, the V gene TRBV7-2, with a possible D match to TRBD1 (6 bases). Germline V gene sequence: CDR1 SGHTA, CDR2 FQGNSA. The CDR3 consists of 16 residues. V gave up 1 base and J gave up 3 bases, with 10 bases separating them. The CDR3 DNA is TGTGCCAGCAGCTTAGGGGGACAAGGCTATAATTCACCCCTCCACTTT. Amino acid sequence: CASSLGGQGYNSPLHF.

The CDR3 loop is CASSPGQGYGYTF. The CDR3 region has the DNA TGTGCCAGTAGTCCAGGGCAAGGCTATGGCTACACCTTC. The chain joins TRBV19 to TRBJ1-2, with D possibly TRBD1 on 5 matching bases. The CDR3 loop spans 13 amino acids. Per germline, CDR1 LNHDA and CDR2 SQIVND (reference sequence). V lost 5 bases, J lost 4 bases, and 11 bases lay in between.

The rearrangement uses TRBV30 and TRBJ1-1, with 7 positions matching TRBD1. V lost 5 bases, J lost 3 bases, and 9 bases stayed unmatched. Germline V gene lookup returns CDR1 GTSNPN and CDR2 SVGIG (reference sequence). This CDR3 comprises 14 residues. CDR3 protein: CAWARRDRDTEAFF. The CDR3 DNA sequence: TGTGCCTGGGCCAGACGGGACAGAGACACTGAAGCTTTCTTT.

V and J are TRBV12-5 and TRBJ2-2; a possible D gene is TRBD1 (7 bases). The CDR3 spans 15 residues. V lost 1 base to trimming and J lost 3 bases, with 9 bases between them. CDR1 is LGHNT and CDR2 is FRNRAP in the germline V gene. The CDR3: CASGLARGDTGELFF. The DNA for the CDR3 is TGTGCTAGTGGTTTGGCCAGGGGGGACACCGGGGAGCTGTTTTTT.

The CDR3 coding sequence is TGTGCCAGCCGTCCCCCTCAGGATAACCACTACGAGCAGTACTTC. Its translation is CASRPPQDNHYEQYF. The rearrangement uses TRBV6-6 and TRBJ2-7; D uncertain. V gave up 8 bases and J gave up 3 bases, with 20 bases separating them. This CDR3 spans 15 amino acids. Germline V gene data show CDR1 as MNHNY and CDR2 as SVGAGI (reference sequence).

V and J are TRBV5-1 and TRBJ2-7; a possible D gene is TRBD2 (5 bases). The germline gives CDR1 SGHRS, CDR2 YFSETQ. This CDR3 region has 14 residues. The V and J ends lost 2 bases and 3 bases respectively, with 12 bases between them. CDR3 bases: TGCGCCAGCAGCTTCGCTGAGGGAAGCTACGAGCAGTACTTC. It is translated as CASSFAEGSYEQYF. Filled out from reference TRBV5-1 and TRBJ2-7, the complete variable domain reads KAGVTQTPRYLIKTRGQQVTLSCSPISGHRSVSWYQQTPGQGLQFLFEYFSETQRNKGNFPGRFSGRQFSNSRSEMNVSTLELGDSALYLCASSFAEGSYEQYFGPGTRLTVT.